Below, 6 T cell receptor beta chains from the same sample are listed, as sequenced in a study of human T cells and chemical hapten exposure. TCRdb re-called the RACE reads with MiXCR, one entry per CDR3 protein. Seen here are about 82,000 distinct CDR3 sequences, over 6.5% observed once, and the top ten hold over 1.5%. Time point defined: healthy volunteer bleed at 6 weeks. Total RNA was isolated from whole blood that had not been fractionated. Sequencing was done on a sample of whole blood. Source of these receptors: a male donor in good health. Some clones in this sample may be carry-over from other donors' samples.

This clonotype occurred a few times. The CDR3 DNA is TGCGCCAGCAGTGAAGGTAGCGGAGCCGCCTTGTTCTTC. This encodes CASSEGSGAALFF. The chain combines TRBV10-2 with TRBJ2-1, with D tentatively TRBD2 (6 bases). Germline CDR1 and CDR2: WSHSY and SAAADI. The CDR3 spans 13 residues. The V end lost 3 bases, the J end lost 15 bases, and 18 bases lay between the germline ends.

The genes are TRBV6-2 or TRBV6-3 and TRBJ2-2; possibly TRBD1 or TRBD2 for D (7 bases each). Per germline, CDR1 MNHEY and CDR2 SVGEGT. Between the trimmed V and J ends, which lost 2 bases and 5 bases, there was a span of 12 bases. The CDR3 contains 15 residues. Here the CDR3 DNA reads TGTGCCAGCAGTTACAACAGGGGAGGGACCGGGGAGCTGTTTTTT. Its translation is CASSYNRGGTGELFF.

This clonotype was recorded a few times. This CDR3 reads CASSPNPLHSGPTRNIQYF. Here the CDR3 DNA reads TGTGCCAGCAGCCCAAACCCACTTCATAGTGGACCTACCAGAAACATTCAGTACTTC. J is TRBJ2-4 and V is TRBV5-4; D not certain. The V and J ends lost 4 bases and 6 bases respectively, with 29 bases between them. Germline CDR1 reads SGHNT; CDR2 reads YYREEE (reference sequence). CDR3 length: 19 residues.

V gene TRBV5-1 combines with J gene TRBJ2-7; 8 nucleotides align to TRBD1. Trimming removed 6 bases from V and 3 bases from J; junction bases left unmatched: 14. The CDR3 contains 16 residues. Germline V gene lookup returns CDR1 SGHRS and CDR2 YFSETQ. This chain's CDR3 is CASTGAGTGALYEQYF. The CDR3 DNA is TGCGCCAGCACCGGGGCCGGGACAGGAGCGCTCTACGAGCAGTACTTC.

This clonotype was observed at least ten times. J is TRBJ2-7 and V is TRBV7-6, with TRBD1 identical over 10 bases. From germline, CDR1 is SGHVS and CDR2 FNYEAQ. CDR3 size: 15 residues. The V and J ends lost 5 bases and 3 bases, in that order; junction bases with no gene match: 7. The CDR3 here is CASSKTGTGDYEQYF. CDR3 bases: TGTGCCAGCAGCAAGACCGGGACAGGGGACTACGAGCAGTACTTC.

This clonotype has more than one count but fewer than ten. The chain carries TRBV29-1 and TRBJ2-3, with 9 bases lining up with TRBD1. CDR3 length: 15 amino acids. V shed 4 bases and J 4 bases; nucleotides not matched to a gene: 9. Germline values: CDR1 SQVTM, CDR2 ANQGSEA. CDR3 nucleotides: TGCAGCGTTGCTCCAATCGACAGGGGGTCAGATACGCAGTATTTT. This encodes CSVAPIDRGSDTQYF.